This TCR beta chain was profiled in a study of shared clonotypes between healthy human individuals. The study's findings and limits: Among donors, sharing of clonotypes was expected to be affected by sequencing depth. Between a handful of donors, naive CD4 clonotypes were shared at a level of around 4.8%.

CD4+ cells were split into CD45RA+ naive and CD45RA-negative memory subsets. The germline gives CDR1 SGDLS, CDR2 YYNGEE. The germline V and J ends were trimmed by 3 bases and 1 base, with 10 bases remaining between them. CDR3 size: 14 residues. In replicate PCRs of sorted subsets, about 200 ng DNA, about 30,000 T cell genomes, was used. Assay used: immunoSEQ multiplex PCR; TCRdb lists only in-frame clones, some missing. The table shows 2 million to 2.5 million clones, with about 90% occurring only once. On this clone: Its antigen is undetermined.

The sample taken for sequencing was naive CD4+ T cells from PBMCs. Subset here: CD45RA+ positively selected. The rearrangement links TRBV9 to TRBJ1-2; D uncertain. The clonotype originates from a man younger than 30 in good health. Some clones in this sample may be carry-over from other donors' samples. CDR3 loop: CASSGARGNYGYTF. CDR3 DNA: TGTGCCAGCAGCGGGGCGCGGGGTAACTATGGCTACACCTTC.